Listed below are T cell receptor beta chains from one sample, sequenced in a study of CD8 T cells in Susac syndrome. TCRdb re-derived calls from the immunoSEQ multiplex PCR reads in MiXCR, one entry per CDR3 protein. The sample holds some 260,000 distinct CDR3 sequences, over 85% seen once. Sequencing was carried out using CD4+ T cells from PBMCs. The receptors were sampled from a human donor with multiple sclerosis. Each CDR3 is given without its conserved first and last residue. The order of the fields is J gene, V gene, CDR3 protein.

TRBJ2-1 | TRBV4-1 | ASSQDRRGRFNEQF
TRBJ1-1 | TRBV6-1 | ASSPEVGLNTEAF
TRBJ2-3 | TRBV4-1 | ASSHNSGITQY
TRBJ2-3 | TRBV7-9 | ASSLETGTDTQY
TRBJ1-1 | TRBV3-1 | ASSQDPGTDLNTEAF
TRBJ2-1 | TRBV7-9 | ASSLVVPSSYNEQF
TRBJ1-5 | TRBV10-3 | AISDLGEQPQH
TRBJ2-7 | TRBV20-1 | SASGKGQAPYEQY
TRBJ2-5 | TRBV2 | ASSVFVRAGVRETQY
TRBJ1-2 | TRBV2 | ARHRDSNYGYT
TRBJ2-7 | TRBV23-1 | ASSHCRDNSYEQY
TRBJ2-5 | TRBV11-3 | ASSPGAATRETQY
TRBJ2-2 | TRBV5-6 | ASSLGLAVNTGELF
TRBJ2-7 | TRBV28 | ASSLWGDPYEQY
TRBJ1-2 | TRBV19 | ASSMGPAGIQMGGYT
TRBJ2-1 | TRBV5-1 | ASSLRQPNNEQF
TRBJ1-1 | TRBV5-4 | ASSLRLNTEAF
TRBJ2-7 | TRBV2 | ASNEVLDEQY
TRBJ2-1 | TRBV6-1 | ASSVAFNEQF
TRBJ2-1 | TRBV20-1 | SARGTSGRSPYNEQF
TRBJ2-3 | TRBV20-1 | SAPGWKRDASDTQY
TRBJ2-1 | TRBV6-4 | ASSVRVDNNEQF
TRBJ2-4 | TRBV30 | AWSLSRDGKNIQY
TRBJ1-1 | TRBV5-1 | ASSLARQGNTEAF
TRBJ1-2 | TRBV5-6 | ASSPRIWQGSYGYT
TRBJ2-2 | TRBV6-5 | ASSRQGNTGELF
TRBJ2-2 | TRBV6-6 | ASRDCSGGGTGELF
TRBJ1-1 | TRBV25-1 | ASSESRVNTEAF
TRBJ2-6 | TRBV20-1 | SARARLRSSDASGANVLT
TRBJ1-1 | TRBV12-3/TRBV12-4 | ASSRQGQNTEAF
TRBJ1-1 | TRBV7-2 | ASSLVLPGAEAF
TRBJ2-1 | TRBV5-6 | ASSPRAANEQF
TRBJ1-5 | TRBV20-1 | SARGGGGGQPQH
TRBJ1-2 | TRBV5-4 | ASSPVGQLVHYGYT
TRBJ2-5 | TRBV5-4 | ASSRKQGKQETQY
TRBJ2-5 | TRBV29-1 | SVGQALQETQY
TRBJ2-5 | TRBV11-3 | ASSFGNPGGGETQY
TRBJ1-1 | TRBV4-1 | ASSTDRVAEAF
TRBJ1-2 | TRBV4-1 | ASSHDRVGDYGYT
TRBJ2-5 | TRBV13 | ASSARTGRSETQY
TRBJ2-3 | TRBV7-6 | ASSLDGAGGTDTQY
TRBJ2-5 | TRBV11-2 | ASSLGSQETQY
TRBJ1-1 | TRBV29-1 | SVDITGTNTEAF
TRBJ2-7 | TRBV3-1 | ASSRQGVYEQY
TRBJ1-2 | TRBV5-1 | ASSSDRGGGYT
TRBJ1-1 | TRBV10-3 | AIRTANTEAF
TRBJ2-5 | TRBV3-1 | ASSRREGEETQY
TRBJ2-1 | TRBV20-1 | SAQTSLSSYNEQF
TRBJ2-2 | TRBV24-1 | ATSDSGVATGELF
TRBJ1-4 | TRBV5-1 | ASSLEPRANEKLF
TRBJ1-4 | TRBV11-2 | ASSLGGNSEKLF
TRBJ1-5 | TRBV20-1 | SAAGTANQPQH
TRBJ1-4 | TRBV2 | ASSVDRGEEKLF
TRBJ2-2 | TRBV30 | AWSVFGTGERGGELF
TRBJ1-5 | TRBV23-1 | ASSQPPEGGWSNQPQH
TRBJ1-1 | TRBV7-8 | ASSLIGGGNEAF
TRBJ1-4 | TRBV5-6 | ASSSRTGEKLF
TRBJ2-1 | TRBV5-4 | ASSFPTSGTYNEQF